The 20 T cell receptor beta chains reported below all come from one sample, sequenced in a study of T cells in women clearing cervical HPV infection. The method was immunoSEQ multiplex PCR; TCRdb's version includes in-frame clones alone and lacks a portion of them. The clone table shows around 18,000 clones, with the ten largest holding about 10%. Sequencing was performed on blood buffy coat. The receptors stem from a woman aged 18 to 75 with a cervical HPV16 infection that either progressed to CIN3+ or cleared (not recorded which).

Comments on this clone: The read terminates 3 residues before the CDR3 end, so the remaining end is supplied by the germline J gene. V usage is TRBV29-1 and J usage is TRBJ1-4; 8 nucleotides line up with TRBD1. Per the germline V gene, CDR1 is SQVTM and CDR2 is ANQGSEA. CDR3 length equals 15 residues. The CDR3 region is CSVVPGQAGANVLFF. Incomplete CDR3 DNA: TGCAGCGTTGTCCCGGGACAGGCTGGGGCCAACGTA.

CDR3 residues: CAISGSTGLSTDTQYF. The covered CDR3 bases are TGTGCCATCAGTGGTTCGACAGGGCTAAGCACAGATACG. This chain connects TRBV10-3 to TRBJ2-3; TRBD1 matches at 7 bases. The read finishes 3 residues shy of the CDR3 end, and the germline J gene is used to complete it. In germline, CDR1 is ENHRY, CDR2 SYGVKD. This CDR3 is 16 amino acids long. Trimming removed 4 bases from V and 0 bases from J; junction bases left unmatched: 7.

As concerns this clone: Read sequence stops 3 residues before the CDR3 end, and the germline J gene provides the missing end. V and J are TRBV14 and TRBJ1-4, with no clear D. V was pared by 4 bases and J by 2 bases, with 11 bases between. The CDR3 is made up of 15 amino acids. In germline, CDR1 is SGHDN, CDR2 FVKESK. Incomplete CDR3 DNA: TGTGCCAGCAGCCCCGCCCAGGCTACTAATGAAAAA. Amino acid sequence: CASSPAQATNEK. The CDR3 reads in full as CASSPAQATNEKLFF.

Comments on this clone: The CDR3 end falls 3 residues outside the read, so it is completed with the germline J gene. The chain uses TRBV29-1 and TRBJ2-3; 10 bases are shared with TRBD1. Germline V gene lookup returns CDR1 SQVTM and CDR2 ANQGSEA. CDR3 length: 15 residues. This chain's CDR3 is CSVGRTGGSQETQYF. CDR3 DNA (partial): TGCAGCGTTGGTAGGACAGGGGGATCCCAAGAGACG.

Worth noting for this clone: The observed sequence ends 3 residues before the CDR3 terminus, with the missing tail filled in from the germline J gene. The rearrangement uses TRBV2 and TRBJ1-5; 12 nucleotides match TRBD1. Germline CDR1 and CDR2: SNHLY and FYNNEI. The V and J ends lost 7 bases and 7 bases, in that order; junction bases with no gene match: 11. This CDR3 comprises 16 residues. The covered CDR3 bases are TGTGCCAGCAAGGTGGGACAGGGGGCACAAAGGCAGCCC. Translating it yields CASKVGQGAQRQP. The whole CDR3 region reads CASKVGQGAQRQPQHF.

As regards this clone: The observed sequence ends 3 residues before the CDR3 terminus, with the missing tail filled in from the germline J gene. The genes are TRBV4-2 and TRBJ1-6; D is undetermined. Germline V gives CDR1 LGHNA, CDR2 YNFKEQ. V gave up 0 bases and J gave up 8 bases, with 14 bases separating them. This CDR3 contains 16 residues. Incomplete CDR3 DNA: TGTGCCAGCAGCCAAGAGGAGTCCCGCAGGTATTCACCC. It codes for CASSQEESRRYSP. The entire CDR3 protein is CASSQEESRRYSPLHF.

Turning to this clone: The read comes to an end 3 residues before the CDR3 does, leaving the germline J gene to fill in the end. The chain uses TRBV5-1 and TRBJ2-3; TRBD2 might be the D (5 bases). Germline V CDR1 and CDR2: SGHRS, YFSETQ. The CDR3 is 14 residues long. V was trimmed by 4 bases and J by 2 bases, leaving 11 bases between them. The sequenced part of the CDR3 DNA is TGCGCCAGCAGCCCCGCGGGCCTCACAGATACG. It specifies CASSPAGLTDT. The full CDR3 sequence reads CASSPAGLTDTQYF.

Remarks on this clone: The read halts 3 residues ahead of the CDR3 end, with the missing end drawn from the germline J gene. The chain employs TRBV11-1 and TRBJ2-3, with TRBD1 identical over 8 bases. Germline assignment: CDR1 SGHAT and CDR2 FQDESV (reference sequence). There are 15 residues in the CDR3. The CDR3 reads CASSLNRGTQETQYF. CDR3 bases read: TGTGCCAGCAGCCTTAACAGGGGGACTCAAGAGACG.

Incomplete CDR3 DNA: TGTGCCAGCAGCCCCCTCGGGGGGGTGAACACTGAA. It encodes CASSPLGGVNTE. The full CDR3 reads CASSPLGGVNTEAFF. V is TRBV7-2 and J is TRBJ1-1; TRBD1 might be the D (5 bases). The read is 3 residues too short to cover the CDR3 end, so that end is filled in from the germline J gene. Germline V gene sequence: CDR1 SGHTA, CDR2 FQGNSA. V shed 5 bases and J shed 0 bases, with 13 bases lying between them. The CDR3 extends over 15 amino acids.

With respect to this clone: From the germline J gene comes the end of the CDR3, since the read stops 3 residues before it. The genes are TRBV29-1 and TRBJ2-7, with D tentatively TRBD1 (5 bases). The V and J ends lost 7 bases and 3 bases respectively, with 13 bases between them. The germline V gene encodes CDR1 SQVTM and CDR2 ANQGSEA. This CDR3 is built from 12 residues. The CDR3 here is CSARTSLYEQYF. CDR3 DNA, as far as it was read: TGCAGCGCCCGGACAAGCCTCTACGAG.

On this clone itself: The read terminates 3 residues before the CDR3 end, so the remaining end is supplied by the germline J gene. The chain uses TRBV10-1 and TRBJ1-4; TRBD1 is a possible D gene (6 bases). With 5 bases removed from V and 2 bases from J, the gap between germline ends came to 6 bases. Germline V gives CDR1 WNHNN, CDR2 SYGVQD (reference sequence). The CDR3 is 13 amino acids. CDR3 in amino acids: CASSRGTNEKLFF. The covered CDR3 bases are TGCGCCAGCAGTAGGGGGACTAATGAAAAA.

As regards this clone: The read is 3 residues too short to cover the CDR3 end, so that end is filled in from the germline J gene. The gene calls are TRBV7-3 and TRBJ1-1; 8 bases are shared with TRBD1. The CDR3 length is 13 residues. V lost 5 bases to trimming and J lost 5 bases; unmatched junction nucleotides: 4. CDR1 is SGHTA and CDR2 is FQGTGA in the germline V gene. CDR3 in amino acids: CASSAGGETEAFF. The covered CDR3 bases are TGTGCCAGCAGCGCAGGGGGCGAGACTGAA.

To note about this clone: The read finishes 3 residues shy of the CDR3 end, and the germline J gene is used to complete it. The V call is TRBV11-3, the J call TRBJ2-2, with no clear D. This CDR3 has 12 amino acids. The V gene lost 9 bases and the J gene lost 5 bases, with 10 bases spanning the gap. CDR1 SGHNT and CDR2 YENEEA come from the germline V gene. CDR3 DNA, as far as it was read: TGTGCCAGTCCTTCGGGTACCGGGGAG. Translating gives CASPSGTGE. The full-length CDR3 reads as CASPSGTGELFF.

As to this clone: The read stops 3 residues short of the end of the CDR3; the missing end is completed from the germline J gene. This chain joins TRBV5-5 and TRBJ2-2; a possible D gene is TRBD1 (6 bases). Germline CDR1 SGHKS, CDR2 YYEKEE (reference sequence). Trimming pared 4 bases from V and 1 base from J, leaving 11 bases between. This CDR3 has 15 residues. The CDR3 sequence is CASSVDRMNTGELFF. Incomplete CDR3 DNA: TGTGCCAGCAGCGTCGACAGGATGAACACCGGGGAG. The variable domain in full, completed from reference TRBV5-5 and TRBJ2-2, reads DAGVTQSPTHLIKTRGQQVTLRCSPISGHKSVSWYQQVLGQGPQFIFQYYEKEERGRGNFPDRFSARQFPNYSSELNVNALLLGDSALYLCASSVDRMNTGELFFGEGSRLTVL.

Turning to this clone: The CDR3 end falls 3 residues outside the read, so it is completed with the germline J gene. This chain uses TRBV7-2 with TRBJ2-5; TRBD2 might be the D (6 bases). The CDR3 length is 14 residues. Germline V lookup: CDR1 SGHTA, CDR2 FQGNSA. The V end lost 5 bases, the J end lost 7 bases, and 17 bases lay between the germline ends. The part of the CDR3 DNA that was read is TGTGCCAGCAGCCCGGGACCAGCCGGGGGGACC. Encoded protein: CASSPGPAGGT. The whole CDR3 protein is CASSPGPAGGTQYF.

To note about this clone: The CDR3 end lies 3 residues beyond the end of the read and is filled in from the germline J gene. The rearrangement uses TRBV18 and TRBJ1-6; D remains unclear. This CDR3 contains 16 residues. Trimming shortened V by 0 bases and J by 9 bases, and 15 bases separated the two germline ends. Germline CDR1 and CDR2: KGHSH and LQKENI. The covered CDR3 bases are TGTGCCAGCTCACCACCTAACAGAGGGTCCCTTTCACCC. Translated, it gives CASSPPNRGSLSP. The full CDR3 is CASSPPNRGSLSPLHF.

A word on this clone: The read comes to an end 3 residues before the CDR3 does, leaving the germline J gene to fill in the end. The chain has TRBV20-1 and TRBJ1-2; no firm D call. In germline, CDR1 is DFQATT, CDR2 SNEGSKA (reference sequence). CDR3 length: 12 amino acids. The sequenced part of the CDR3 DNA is TGCAGTGCTAGAGGACATGCGGGGGGC. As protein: CSARGHAGG. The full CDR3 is CSARGHAGGYTF.

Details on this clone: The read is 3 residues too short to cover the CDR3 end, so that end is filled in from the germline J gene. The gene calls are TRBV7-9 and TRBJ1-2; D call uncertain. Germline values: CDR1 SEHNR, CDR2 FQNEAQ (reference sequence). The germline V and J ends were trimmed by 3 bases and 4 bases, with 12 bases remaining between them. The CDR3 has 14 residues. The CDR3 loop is CASSFEANVYGYTF. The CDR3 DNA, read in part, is TGTGCCAGCAGCTTTGAAGCGAATGTCTATGGC. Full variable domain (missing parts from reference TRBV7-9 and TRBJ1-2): DTGVSQNPRHKITKRGQNVTFRCDPISEHNRLYWYRQTLGQGPEFLTYFQNEAQLEKSRLLSDRFSAERPKGSFSTLEIQRTEQGDSAMYLCASSFEANVYGYTFGSGTRLTVV.

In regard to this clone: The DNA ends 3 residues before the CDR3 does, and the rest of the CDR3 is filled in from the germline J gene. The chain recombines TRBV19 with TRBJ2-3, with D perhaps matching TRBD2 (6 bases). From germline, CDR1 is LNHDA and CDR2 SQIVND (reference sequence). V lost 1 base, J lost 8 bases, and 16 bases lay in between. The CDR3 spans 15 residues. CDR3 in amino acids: CASSIAGRDGGTQYF. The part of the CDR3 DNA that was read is TGTGCCAGTAGTATAGCGGGAAGGGACGGGGGTACG.

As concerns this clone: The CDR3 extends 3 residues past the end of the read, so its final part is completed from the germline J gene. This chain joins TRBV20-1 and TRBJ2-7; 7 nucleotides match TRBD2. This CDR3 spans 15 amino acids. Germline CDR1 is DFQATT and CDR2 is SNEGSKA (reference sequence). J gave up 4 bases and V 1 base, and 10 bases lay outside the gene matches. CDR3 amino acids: CSARAGGRGWYEQYF. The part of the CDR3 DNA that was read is TGCAGTGCTAGAGCGGGCGGGAGAGGCTGGTACGAG.